Reported below is one T cell receptor (beta chain). The data originate from a study of blood T cell repertoires in COVID-19. Study background: COVID-19 samples collected from the United States, Italy and Spain covered acute and convalescent phases. PBMCs, B-cell-depleted T cells, or T cells provided the cDNA or gDNA that made up the material.

How the authors handled the data: Nucleated cell number was recorded as an estimate derived from reference gene primer amplification. The table came from immunoSEQ multiplex PCR; TCRdb's copy has only in-frame clones and leaves some out. V and J calls and clone size are those listed in that table; D and trimming were worked out from the DNA. Of about 200,000 clones in the sample, around nine tenths were seen once. The CDR3 loop spans 14 amino acids. The germline V and J ends were trimmed by 3 bases and 4 bases, with 12 bases remaining between them. Germline loops: CDR1 SEHNR, CDR2 FQNEAQ (reference sequence).

Sequencing input: peripheral blood. The TCR originated in a middle-aged man with acute or convalescent COVID-19. The chain is built from TRBV7-9 and TRBJ1-1, with a tentative D call TRBD1 (5 bases). CDR3 bases: TGTGCCAGCAGCTTCTCATCAGGGATCACTGAAGCTTTCTTT. This encodes CASSFSSGITEAFF.